The sequence of this T cell receptor beta chain was determined in a study of radiotherapy plus CTLA-4 blockade in lung cancer. Study-wide points: Blood-borne expansion of tumor-derived TCR clones followed radiotherapy plus ipilimumab.

Chemo-refractory metastatic non-small-cell lung cancer patients were treated with focal radiation plus CTLA-4 blockade with ipilimumab. V dropped 8 bases and J dropped 2 bases, with 13 bases sitting between them. The germline CDR1 and CDR2 sequences are MNHNY and SVGAGI (reference sequence). The CDR3 contains 15 residues. Profiling relied on immunoSEQ multiplex PCR, and the TCRdb table lists in-frame clones only, not all of them. The sample has 55,000 to 70,000 clones, 70% to 80% seen once. In the case of this clone: Its specificity is not known.

The TCR sequence derives from a human donor with non-small cell lung cancer who had a complete response to radiotherapy plus ipilimumab. Material: peripheral blood, obtained from a patient treated with radiotherapy plus ipilimumab. The chain is built from TRBV6-6 and TRBJ2-6; TRBD2 might be the D (6 bases). CDR3 DNA sequence: TGTGCCAGCGGGTCCGGGGGTGCTGGGGCCAACGTCCTGACTTTC. It yields the protein CASGSGGAGANVLTF.